The source of this TCR beta chain is a study of OX40 agonist ivuxolimab in advanced cancers. About the study: Intravenous ivuxolimab at 0.01 to 10 mg/kg was given to patients every 2 weeks. Study conclusions and caveats: Researchers did not determine the expanded peripheral T cells' antigen specificity. Some nonresponders likewise displayed low normalized T-cell clonal expansion. There was clonal expansion of CD4+ and CD8+ blood T cells by week 6 at 0.1 to 3.0 mg/kg.

TCRdb's table, derived via immunoSEQ multiplex PCR, lists solely in-frame clones and lacks some. The repertoire holds about 56,000 clones, with around 82% as singletons. With regard to this clone: Its antigen is not identified.

The CDR3 has 14 residues. The germline CDR1 and CDR2 sequences are SGDLS and YYNGEE. Trimming pared 4 bases from V and 2 bases from J, leaving 10 bases between. V is TRBV9 and J is TRBJ2-4; the D gene is possibly TRBD2 (6 bases). The input for sequencing was CD4+ or CD8+ T cells sorted from blood, taken in a trial of the OX40 agonist ivuxolimab. This TCR derives from an adult with an advanced solid tumor such as melanoma, head and neck, liver or kidney cancer. The chain's CDR3 is CASSPRGSKNIQYF. The CDR3 nucleotides read TGTGCCAGCAGCCCCCGGGGGTCCAAAAACATTCAGTACTTC.